This TCR beta chain was recorded in a study of blood T cell repertoires in COVID-19. Authors' processing steps: Quantification of nucleated cells was approximated via reference gene primer amplification. TCRdb's table, derived via immunoSEQ multiplex PCR, lists solely in-frame clones and lacks some. V and J calls and clone size are copied from that table; D and trimming were computed from the DNA. The data hold about 54,000 clones, with roughly nine tenths observed a single time. CDR3 length equals 16 residues. Germline CDR1 reads LGHDT; CDR2 reads YNNKEL (reference sequence). V lost 3 bases to trimming and J lost 0 bases; unmatched junction nucleotides: 8.

This TCR was recovered from a woman in her fifties or sixties with active or convalescent COVID-19. The chain joins TRBV3-1 (or the pseudogene TRBV3-2) to TRBJ2-7, with 7 positions matching TRBD1. Material: peripheral blood. The CDR3 nucleotides read TGTGCCAGCAGCCATTACAGACAGGGAATCTCCTACGAGCAGTACTTC. This encodes CASSHYRQGISYEQYF.